This TCR beta chain was profiled in a study of long-term antiretroviral therapy in people with HIV. CDR3 length: 14 residues. Looked up from germline, CDR1 is LGHNT and CDR2 is FRNRAP. V lost 2 bases to trimming and J lost 8 bases, with 15 bases between them. The libraries were made with immunoSEQ v3.0 at survey level. Clones were read by immunoSEQ multiplex PCR, and TCRdb kept only the in-frame ones, dropping some. The sample contains around 21,000 clones, around 86% of which appear only once. Sequenced here: unsorted PBMCs, sampled 0.2 years before starting antiretroviral therapy. The V and J genes are TRBV12-5 and TRBJ1-2; tentatively, D is TRBD1 (5 bases). This sequence was found in a man younger than 35 with HIV. CDR3 amino acids: CASGLRDGRQGYTF. The DNA of the CDR3 is TGTGCTAGTGGTTTGAGGGACGGAAGGCAGGGCTACACCTTC.